A single T cell receptor (beta chain) is shown here with its context. The antigen is undetermined. Germline V gene data show CDR1 as ENHRY and CDR2 as SYGVKD. V lost 6 bases to trimming and J lost 2 bases, with 14 bases between them. The CDR3 has 14 amino acids. This specimen comes from a study of cytomegalovirus exposure and HLA in healthy donors. PCR employed 60 Vbeta and 13 Jbeta primers. TCRdb keeps only in-frame clones here, not all; method: immunoSEQ multiplex PCR. The sample consists of 200,000 to 250,000 clones, 70% to 85% of them appearing once. Study observations and caveats: The Asian-associated ancestry cluster reportedly had fewer N-insertions than the approximately 650-donor mean in a later analysis. For most TCR beta V segments, an earlier analysis put the productive rate at about 87% or about 30% of the time. Reports showed the classifier diagnosing cytomegalovirus status with high specificity and sensitivity. DRB1 had the most TCR associations and HLA-C the fewest, a later analysis found, with rates varying by HLA locus.

The source of this sequence is a woman aged 55-70 years in good health and CMV-seropositive. Material for sequencing was PBMCs. J is TRBJ2-7 and V is TRBV10-3, with D unclear. The CDR3 here is CAIRPREAAYEQYF. The CDR3 region has the DNA TGTGCCATCAGACCTCGAGAAGCTGCCTACGAGCAGTACTTC.